The clone carrying this TCR beta chain was detected once. The antigen is unknown. Sequencing used immunoSEQ multiplex PCR; TCRdb keeps in-frame clones, though not all of them. This sample has over 100,000 clones, with 70% to 90% found just once. The data belong to a study of T cell responses to AZD1222 COVID-19 vaccine. Points from the study as a whole: Across the whole spike, CD4 TCRs peaked at regions 160-218 and 743-854.

CDR3 size: 11 residues. With 5 bases removed from V and 5 bases from J, the gap between germline ends came to 9 bases. Germline V gives CDR1 DFQATT, CDR2 SNEGSKA (reference sequence). The receptor's source is an adult who received the MenACWY meningococcal vaccine as a control. The sample in question was peripheral blood, obtained 28 days after the second dose of the MenACWY control vaccine. J is TRBJ1-1 and V is TRBV20-1, with a possible D match to TRBD1 (5 bases). The CDR3 DNA is TGCAGTGCTCGGAAGGGGACTGAAGCTTTCTTT. Protein sequence: CSARKGTEAFF.